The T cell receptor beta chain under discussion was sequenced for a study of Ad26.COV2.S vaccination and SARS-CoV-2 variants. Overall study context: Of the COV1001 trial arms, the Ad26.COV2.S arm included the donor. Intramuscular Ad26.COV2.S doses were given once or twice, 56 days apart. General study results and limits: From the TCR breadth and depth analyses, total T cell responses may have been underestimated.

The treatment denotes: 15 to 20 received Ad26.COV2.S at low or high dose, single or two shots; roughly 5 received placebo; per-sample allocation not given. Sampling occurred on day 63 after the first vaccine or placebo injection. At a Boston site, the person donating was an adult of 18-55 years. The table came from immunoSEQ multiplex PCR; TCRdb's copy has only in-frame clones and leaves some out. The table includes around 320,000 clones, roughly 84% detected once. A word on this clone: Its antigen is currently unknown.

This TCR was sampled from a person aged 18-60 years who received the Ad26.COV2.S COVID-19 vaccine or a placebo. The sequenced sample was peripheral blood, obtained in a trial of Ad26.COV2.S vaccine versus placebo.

CDR3 region: CASSLMRASYNEQFF. The DNA of the CDR3 is TGTGCCAGCAGCTTAATGAGGGCCTCCTACAATGAGCAGTTCTTC. The chain has TRBV7-2 and TRBJ2-1; tentatively, D is TRBD2 (5 bases). CDR1 is SGHTA, CDR2 FQGNSA, per germline. The V gene lost 2 bases and the J gene lost 0 bases, with 8 bases spanning the gap. The CDR3 spans 15 residues.